The 15 T cell receptor beta chains below all came from one sample that was sequenced in a study of cytomegalovirus exposure and HLA in healthy donors. Vbeta (60) and Jbeta (13) primers were used in the PCR. The method was immunoSEQ multiplex PCR; TCRdb's version includes in-frame clones alone and lacks a portion of them. The data contain some 270,000 clones, over 90% of them seen just once; the ten biggest clones take up 1.7%. Sequenced input: PBMCs. The receptors were gathered from a girl aged 2 to 9 in good health and CMV-seronegative.

The chain joins TRBV27 to TRBJ1-2, with D perhaps matching TRBD1 (5 bases). Trimming stripped 2 bases from V and 0 bases from J, with 16 bases between. Germline CDR1 is MNHEY and CDR2 is SMNVEV (reference sequence). The CDR3 sequence is 17 residues long. The CDR3 nucleotides are TGTGCCAGCAGTTTAAGTCCCCCGACAGATCCTAACTATGGCTACACCTTC. Translated: CASSLSPPTDPNYGYTF.

About this clone itself: At the DNA level, this CDR3 is encoded by other sequences in the same sample as well. This sequence joins TRBV11-2 and TRBJ1-5; TRBD1 matches at 9 bases. The germline gives CDR1 SGHAT, CDR2 FQNNGV. The CDR3 length is 14 residues. V trimming: 5 bases; J trimming: 4 bases; junction bases outside the gene matches: 3. The CDR3 spells CASSLGQGNQPQHF. CDR3 nucleotides: TGTGCCAGCAGCCTGGGACAGGGAAATCAGCCCCAGCATTTT.

This clone is a singleton in its sample. Other DNA sequences of this sample code for an identical CDR3. V and J are TRBV6-1 and TRBJ1-1; D is possibly TRBD1 (5 bases). Between the trimmed V and J ends, which lost 1 base and 2 bases, there was a span of 8 bases. This CDR3 spans 14 amino acids. From germline, CDR1 is MNHNS and CDR2 SASEGT. Here the CDR3 reads CASSEGGGNTEAFF. CDR3 sequence (DNA): TGTGCCAGCAGTGAAGGGGGGGGAAACACTGAAGCTTTCTTT.

The genes are TRBV4-1 and TRBJ2-5, with D uncertain. The tail of the sequence fits TRBJ2-7 better, so the J call may be wrong. The CDR3 totals 14 residues. CDR1 and CDR2 (germline): MGHRA, YSYEKL. CDR3 loop: CASSQQADWYEQYF. CDR3 bases: TGCGCCAGCAGCCAACAAGCCGATTGGTACGAGCAGTACTTC.

The V call is TRBV30, the J call TRBJ2-1, with 9 positions matching TRBD1. Germline V CDR1 and CDR2: GTSNPN, SVGIG (reference sequence). Unmatched junction bases numbered 8, after V lost 7 bases and J lost 7 bases. The CDR3 length is 13 residues. CDR3 DNA sequence: TGTGCCTTCACAGGGGGCGGCGAGAATGAGCAGTTCTTC. This encodes CAFTGGGENEQFF.

The J gene is TRBJ2-1, the V gene TRBV7-9; no clear D gene. The V and J ends lost 1 base and 10 bases respectively, with 11 bases between them. Germline-derived CDR1 and CDR2 are SEHNR and FQNEAQ (reference sequence). The CDR3 runs to 13 residues. As DNA, the CDR3 is TGTGCCAGCAGCTTAGGCCTGCGTTGGGAGCAGTTCTTC. It specifies CASSLGLRWEQFF.

The chain links TRBV18 to TRBJ2-5; the D gene is possibly TRBD2 (6 bases). The CDR3 has 16 residues. Germline CDR1 is KGHSH and CDR2 is LQKENI. The V end was cut by 4 bases, the J end by 7 bases, with 22 bases between. CDR3 protein: CASSRAPGTPALTQYF. The CDR3 DNA is TGTGCCAGCTCACGAGCCCCCGGGACTCCCGCATTGACCCAGTACTTC.

About this clone itself: Compared with germline, one end of the junction differs, possibly owing to a read error. The J gene is TRBJ2-7, the V gene TRBV11-2; 12 bases match TRBD2. This CDR3 has 15 amino acids. CDR1 is SGHAT and CDR2 is FQNNGV in the germline V gene. This CDR3 reads CASSLLAGGFYGQYF. Here the CDR3 DNA reads TGTGCCAGCAGCCTACTAGCGGGAGGTTTCTACGGGCAGTACTTC.

The rearrangement uses TRBV10-3 and TRBJ2-7, with D tentatively TRBD1 (5 bases). Trimming left V 5 bases short and J 4 bases short, with 9 bases between. Germline loops: CDR1 ENHRY, CDR2 SYGVKD. The length of the CDR3 is 12 residues. The CDR3 loop reads CAISTDSYEQYF. The CDR3, as DNA: TGTGCCATCAGTACCGACAGTTACGAGCAGTACTTC.

Points on this clone: Other nucleotide sequences in the sample specify the same CDR3. The chain couples TRBV7-6 to TRBJ2-7; weak D call: TRBD1 (6 bases). Per germline, CDR1 SGHVS and CDR2 FNYEAQ. The CDR3 totals 14 residues. V was shortened by 1 base and J by 1 base, with 8 bases between the two germline ends. CDR3 protein: CASSLGTGSYEQYF. The CDR3 DNA reads TGTGCCAGCAGCTTAGGTACAGGGTCCTACGAGCAGTACTTC. Based on the CDR3 plus reference TRBV7-6 and TRBJ2-7, the full variable domain is GAGVSQSPRYKVTKRGQDVALRCDPISGHVSLYWYRQALGQGPEFLTYFNYEAQQDKSGLPNDRFSAERPEGSISTLTIQRTEQRDSAMYRCASSLGTGSYEQYFGPGTRLTVT.

This clone was detected only once. Other DNA sequences in this sample translate to the same CDR3. The chain couples TRBV27 to TRBJ2-3, with D tentatively TRBD1 (6 bases). Germline lookup yields CDR1 MNHEY and CDR2 SMNVEV (reference sequence). This CDR3 has 15 amino acids. V lost 3 bases to trimming and J lost 2 bases, with 12 bases between them. CDR3 bases: TGTGCCAGCAGTTTTGGGGGCGGAACCACAGATACGCAGTATTTT. It yields the protein CASSFGGGTTDTQYF.

The rearrangement links TRBV2 to TRBJ1-1; D is possibly TRBD1 (6 bases). The V end was cut by 3 bases, the J end by 4 bases, with 9 bases between. The CDR3 spans 13 residues. The germline V gene encodes CDR1 SNHLY and CDR2 FYNNEI. In DNA, the CDR3 is TGTGCCAGCAGTGATGGCAGGGGCACTGAAGCTTTCTTT. It encodes CASSDGRGTEAFF.

This clone was seen only a few times. The rearrangement joins TRBV4-1 to TRBJ1-2; D not certain. Germline values: CDR1 MGHRA, CDR2 YSYEKL. V gave up 0 bases and J gave up 7 bases, with 15 bases separating them. The length of the CDR3 is 15 residues. The CDR3 is CASSQDGPGSVGYTF. In DNA form, the CDR3 reads TGCGCCAGCAGCCAAGATGGTCCAGGATCAGTTGGCTACACCTTC.

This rearrangement joins TRBV7-6 to TRBJ2-2; the match to TRBD1 covers 7 bases. V gave up 1 base and J gave up 1 base; unmatched junction bases: 0. The germline gives CDR1 SGHVS, CDR2 FNYEAQ. This CDR3 contains 15 residues. The CDR3 nucleotides read TGTGCCAGCAGCTTAGGGACAGGGAACACCGGGGAGCTGTTTTTT. Translated: CASSLGTGNTGELFF.

The genes are TRBV29-1 and TRBJ2-3, with 15 bases fitting TRBD2. The J segment lost 5 bases and the V segment lost 7 bases, leaving 1 base of the junction unmatched. This CDR3 comprises 13 residues. Germline V lookup: CDR1 SQVTM, CDR2 ANQGSEA. CDR3 loop: CSGTSGGGDTQYF. In DNA, the CDR3 is TGCAGCGGGACTAGCGGGGGGGGAGATACGCAGTATTTT.